A selection of T cell receptor beta chains follows, all from one sample in a study of a mutant IDH1 vaccine in newly diagnosed glioma. These receptors have no known antigen. The method was immunoSEQ multiplex PCR; TCRdb's version includes in-frame clones alone and lacks a portion of them. The data contain about 67,000 clones, 84% of them singletons. Sequenced material: PBMCs, taken from a glioma patient whose treatment included an IDH1 peptide vaccine. The origin of the receptors is a man younger than 35 with glioma. CDR3s include the opening cysteine and the closing phenylalanine or tryptophan. A D gene is named only where the DNA matches it firmly. Some rows mark clone size as missing; the rest say once, few, many or name a class of expanded clone.

>.|.|TRBJ1-2|17|TRBV12-5
TGTGCTAGTGGTTTGGTAGGATTCAGGCGGAGGGTGCATGGCTACACCTTC
CASGLVGFRRRVHGYTF
>TRBD2|.|TRBJ2-7|15|TRBV6-1
TGTGCCAGCTGCTTCCGGAGCGGGATCGCGGTAGAGCAGTACTTC
CASCFRSGIAVEQYF
>.|.|TRBJ2-2|15|TRBV5-1
TGCGCCAGCAGCTTGGTGGGCCCTAACACCGGGGAGCTGTTTTTT
CASSLVGPNTGELFF
>.|.|TRBJ1-6|14|TRBV25-1
TGTGCCAGCAGCGACCCAGCGAATAATTCACCCCTCCACTTT
CASSDPANNSPLHF
>.|.|TRBJ1-1|15|TRBV6-1
TGTGCCAGCAAAACTGGACGGCTCATGAACACTGAAGCTTTCTTT
CASKTGRLMNTEAFF
>.|few|TRBJ1-2|14|TRBV7-2
TGTGCCAGCAGCTTGGCCGGGCGAGGGTATGGCTACACCTTC
CASSLAGRGYGYTF
>.|.|TRBJ1-2|13|TRBV19
TGTGCCAGTAGTCCCCGGACAAATTATGGCTACACCTTC
CASSPRTNYGYTF
>.|.|TRBJ2-7|17|TRBV27
TGTAACCCCTCTAGCCCTTCTGGGACACCTTTGAGCTACGAGCAGTACTTC
CNPSSPSGTPLSYEQYF
>.|.|TRBJ1-1|15|TRBV28
TGTGCCAGCAGTCCCCTGCAGGAATTAACGCCTGAAGCTTTCTTT
CASSPLQELTPEAFF
>TRBD1|.|TRBJ2-5|17|TRBV7-8
TGTGCCAGCAGCTTCCACCGGGACAGGGGACCCCAAGAGACCCAGTACTTC
CASSFHRDRGPQETQYF
>.|.|TRBJ2-5|14|TRBV5-1
TGCGCCAGCAGCTTGGCCGGGACGCTTGAGACCCAGTACTTC
CASSLAGTLETQYF
>.|.|TRBJ2-5|15|TRBV6-6
TGTGCCACCCTCCCTCGGGGCAGTTCGTACGAGACCCAGTACTTC
CATLPRGSSYETQYF
>.|.|TRBJ1-1|13|TRBV9
TGTGCCAGCAGCGTACGGGATTACACTGAAGCTTTCTTT
CASSVRDYTEAFF
>.|.|TRBJ1-1|15|TRBV5-1
TGCGCCAGCAGCTTGCTACGGAGTTTGAACACTGAAGCTTTCTTT
CASSLLRSLNTEAFF
>.|.|TRBJ1-2|11|TRBV18
TGTGCCAGCGGGATTTTTGATGGCTACACCTTC
CASGIFDGYTF
>.|.|TRBJ2-7|11|TRBV18
TGTGCCAGCTCCTCCCGGGGCGAGCAGTACTTC
CASSSRGEQYF
>.|.|TRBJ2-1|12|TRBV25-1
TGTGCCAGCAGTGAATCCCTAAATGAGCAGTTCTTC
CASSESLNEQFF
>TRBD1|once|TRBJ1-3|15|TRBV6-6
TGTGCCAGCAGTTTATTAGGGACAGGGAAAAGGGCCATATATTTT
CASSLLGTGKRAIYF
>TRBD1|.|TRBJ1-4|16|TRBV7-9
TGTGCCAGCAGCTTAACCTGGGACAGCGTTAATGAAAAACTGTTTTTT
CASSLTWDSVNEKLFF
>.|.|TRBJ2-3|15|TRBV7-2
TGTGCCAGCAGCTTCCGGGACCCGGTCACAGATACGCAGTATTTT
CASSFRDPVTDTQYF
>TRBD1|.|TRBJ1-2|15|TRBV19
TGTGCCAGTAGTCCAAGGACAGGGGATCTCCATGGCTACACCTTC
CASSPRTGDLHGYTF
>TRBD1|.|TRBJ1-2|14|TRBV6-5
TGTGCCAGCAGCCCCGGGACAGGCATTCCGGGCTACACCTTC
CASSPGTGIPGYTF
>TRBD1|.|TRBJ2-1|15|TRBV28
TGTGCCAGCAGTTTACATGGGGACAGGGACAATGAGCAGTTCTTC
CASSLHGDRDNEQFF
>.|few|TRBJ2-2|17|TRBV11-3
TGTGCCAGCAGCTTATGGAGTGGGGGTGATAACACCGGGGAGCTGTTTTTT
CASSLWSGGDNTGELFF
>TRBD1|.|TRBJ1-5|18|TRBV28
TGTGCCAGCAGTTTACACCTACCCGGGACAGGGAAGAATCAGCCCCAGCATTTT
CASSLHLPGTGKNQPQHF
>.|.|TRBJ1-2|14|TRBV5-1
TGCGCCAGCAGCTTAGACGGGGAACCCTATGGCTACACCTTC
CASSLDGEPYGYTF
>TRBD1|.|TRBJ1-2|17|TRBV9
TGTGCCAGCAGCGTAGATGCTCGGGGGGACAGGGGCTATGGCTACACCTTC
CASSVDARGDRGYGYTF